A selection of T cell receptor beta chains follows, all from one sample in a study of T cell changes during pregnancy in multiple sclerosis. Sequenced by immunoSEQ multiplex PCR; TCRdb stores in-frame clones only, minus some. The sample comprises 100,000 or so clones, around nine tenths of which are singletons, and 1% to 1.5% rests with the top ten. The sample in question was peripheral blood, obtained in the second trimester of pregnancy. These receptors were obtained from a female donor with multiple sclerosis, enrolled in a pregnancy study. Each CDR3 is given with its conserved first and last residue. The order of the fields is J gene, V gene, D gene, CDR3 length, CDR3 protein. A D gene is named only where the DNA matches it firmly.

TRBJ2-1 | TRBV5-1 | . | 16 | CASSPNYGGVNNEQFF
TRBJ2-1 | TRBV7-2 | . | 13 | CASKLRSYNEQFF
TRBJ1-6 | TRBV9 | TRBD1 | 15 | CASSVGSRGYSPLHF
TRBJ1-2 | TRBV9 | . | 15 | CASSVVPGAGYGYTF
TRBJ1-2 | TRBV5-6 | . | 14 | CASSAKNRYYGYTF
TRBJ1-2 | TRBV18 | TRBD1 | 14 | CASSSGTGRTGYTF
TRBJ2-1 | TRBV11-2 | . | 15 | CASSLEEGGYNEQFF
TRBJ2-1 | TRBV14 | TRBD1 | 17 | CASSPGSRDRIYNEQFF
TRBJ2-1 | TRBV23-1 | . | 14 | CASSQITRGNEQFF
TRBJ1-4 | TRBV5-1 | TRBD1 | 15 | CASSQGTGGDEKLFF
TRBJ1-5 | TRBV15 | . | 14 | CATSIYRVGQPQHF
TRBJ1-5 | TRBV6-5 | TRBD1 | 14 | CASSYGQGKEPQHF
TRBJ2-2 | TRBV10-1 | . | 14 | CASSEGSGTGELFF
TRBJ1-2 | TRBV28 | TRBD1 | 14 | CASTDRAPNYGYTF
TRBJ1-1 | TRBV7-9 | TRBD1 | 12 | CASRGTGPEAFF
TRBJ1-1 | TRBV5-1 | TRBD1 | 18 | CASSSLGGGTGVNTEAFF
TRBJ2-2 | TRBV6-5 | TRBD2 | 15 | CASSPGLATTGELFF
TRBJ2-7 | TRBV10-1 | . | 14 | CASNHSSMCYEQYF
TRBJ2-2 | TRBV7-9 | . | 13 | CASSKTRAGELFF
TRBJ1-4 | TRBV30 | . | 12 | CAWGGGNEKLFF
TRBJ2-3 | TRBV10-1 | TRBD2 | 16 | CASSESGLAATDTQYF
TRBJ2-1 | TRBV6-1 | . | 13 | CASSADSYNEQFF
TRBJ2-3 | TRBV18 | TRBD2 | 16 | CASSPGTSGGSDTQYF
TRBJ2-2 | TRBV5-6 | . | 14 | CASSPDRFTGELFF
TRBJ1-4 | TRBV2 | . | 14 | CASRGEGGNEKLFF
TRBJ2-3 | TRBV5-1 | TRBD2 | 15 | CASSLGLAGGDTQYF
TRBJ1-3 | TRBV2 | TRBD1 | 15 | CASSDRTGAGNTIYF
TRBJ1-4 | TRBV2 | . | 14 | CASSGVDWSEKLFF
TRBJ2-1 | TRBV9 | TRBD1 | 16 | CASSRQGVGSYNEQFF
TRBJ1-1 | TRBV14 | . | 15 | CASSQGMTGTWEAFF
TRBJ1-1 | TRBV27 | . | 14 | CASRPGGTNTEAFF
TRBJ2-3 | TRBV7-9 | TRBD2 | 14 | CASSTRGARDTQYF
TRBJ2-1 | TRBV7-2 | TRBD1 | 14 | CASSASYRGNEQFF
TRBJ2-7 | TRBV27 | TRBD1 | 12 | CASRTGMYEQYF
TRBJ1-4 | TRBV18 | . | 12 | CASSPVYEKLFF
TRBJ2-1 | TRBV9 | TRBD2 | 16 | CASSSSQTSGRGEQFF
TRBJ2-4 | TRBV15 | . | 12 | CATSRAENIQYF
TRBJ2-3 | TRBV5-4 | TRBD1 | 15 | CASSLSGQGADTQYF
TRBJ1-1 | TRBV27 | . | 16 | CASTPRGRVGSTEAFF
TRBJ2-7 | TRBV27 | TRBD1 | 16 | CASSLSAGTGAYEQYF
TRBJ1-1 | TRBV7-9 | . | 15 | CASSFSGVRGDEAFF
TRBJ1-1 | TRBV9 | . | 14 | CASSAFEGASEAFF
TRBJ1-5 | TRBV6-5 | TRBD1 | 14 | CASSSRDRDQPQHF